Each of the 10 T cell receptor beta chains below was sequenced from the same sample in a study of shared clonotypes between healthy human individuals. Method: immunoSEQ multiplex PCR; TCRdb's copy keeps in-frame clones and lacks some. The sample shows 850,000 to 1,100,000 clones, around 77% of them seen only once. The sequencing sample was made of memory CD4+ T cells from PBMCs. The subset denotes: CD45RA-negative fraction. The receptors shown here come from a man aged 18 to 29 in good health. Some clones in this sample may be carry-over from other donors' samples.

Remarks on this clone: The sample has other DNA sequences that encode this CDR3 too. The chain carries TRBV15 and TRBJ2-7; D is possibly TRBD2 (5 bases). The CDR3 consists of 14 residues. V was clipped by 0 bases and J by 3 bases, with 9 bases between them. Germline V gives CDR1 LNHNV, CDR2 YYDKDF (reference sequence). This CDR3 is CATSRDSGGYEQYF. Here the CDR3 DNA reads TGTGCCACCAGCAGAGATTCAGGAGGCTACGAGCAGTACTTC. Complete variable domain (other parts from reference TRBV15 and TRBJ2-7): DAMVIQNPRYQVTQFGKPVTLSCSQTLNHNVMYWYQQKSSQAPKLLFHYYDKDFNNEADTPDNFQSRRPNTSFCFLDIRSPGLGDTAMYLCATSRDSGGYEQYFGPGTRLTVT.

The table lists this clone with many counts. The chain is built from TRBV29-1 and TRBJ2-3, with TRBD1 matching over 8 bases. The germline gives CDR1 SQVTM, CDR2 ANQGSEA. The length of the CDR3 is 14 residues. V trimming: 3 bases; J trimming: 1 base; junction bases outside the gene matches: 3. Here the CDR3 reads CSVDRGLGTDTQYF. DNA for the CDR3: TGCAGCGTTGACAGGGGGCTCGGCACAGATACGCAGTATTTT.

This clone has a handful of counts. CDR3 bases: TGTGCCAGCAGCTTGCGCGGGAGGGCCACAGATACGCAGTATTTT. This gives the protein CASSLRGRATDTQYF. The chain carries TRBV5-8 and TRBJ2-3; 9 positions agree with TRBD2. CDR3 length: 15 amino acids. The V and J ends lost 1 base and 2 bases, in that order; junction bases with no gene match: 2. Germline V gene sequence: CDR1 SGHTS, CDR2 YDEGEE.

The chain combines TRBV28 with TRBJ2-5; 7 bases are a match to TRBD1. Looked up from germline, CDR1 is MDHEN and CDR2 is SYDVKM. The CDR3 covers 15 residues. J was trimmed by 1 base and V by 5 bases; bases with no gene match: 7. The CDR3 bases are TGTGCCAGCAGTGAGACAGGGACACCCCAAGAGACCCAGTACTTC. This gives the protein CASSETGTPQETQYF.

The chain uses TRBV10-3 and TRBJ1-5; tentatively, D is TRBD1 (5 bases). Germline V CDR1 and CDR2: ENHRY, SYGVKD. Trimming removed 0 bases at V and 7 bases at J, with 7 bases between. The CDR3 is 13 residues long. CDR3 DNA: TGTGCCATCAGTGAGTCAGCAGGGCAGCCCCAGCATTTT. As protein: CAISESAGQPQHF.

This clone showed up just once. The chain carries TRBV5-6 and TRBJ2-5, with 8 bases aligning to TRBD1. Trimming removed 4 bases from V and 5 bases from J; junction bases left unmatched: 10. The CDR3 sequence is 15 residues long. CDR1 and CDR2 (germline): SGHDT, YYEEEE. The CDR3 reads CASSRQGFTKETQYF. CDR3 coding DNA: TGTGCCAGCAGCCGACAGGGGTTTACAAAGGAGACCCAGTACTTC.

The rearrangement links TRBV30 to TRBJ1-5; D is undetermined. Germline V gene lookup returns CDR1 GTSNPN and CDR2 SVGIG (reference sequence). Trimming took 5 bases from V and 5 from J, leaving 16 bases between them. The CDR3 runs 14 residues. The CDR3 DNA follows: TGTGCCTGGCAAAGGAACAGAATTGATCAGCCCCAGCATTTT. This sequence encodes CAWQRNRIDQPQHF. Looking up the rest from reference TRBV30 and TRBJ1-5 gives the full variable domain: SQTIHQWPATLVQPVGSPLSLECTVEGTSNPNLYWYRQAAGRGLQLLFYSVGIGQISSEVPQNLSASRPQDRQFILSSKKLLLSDSGFYLCAWQRNRIDQPQHFGDGTRLSIL.

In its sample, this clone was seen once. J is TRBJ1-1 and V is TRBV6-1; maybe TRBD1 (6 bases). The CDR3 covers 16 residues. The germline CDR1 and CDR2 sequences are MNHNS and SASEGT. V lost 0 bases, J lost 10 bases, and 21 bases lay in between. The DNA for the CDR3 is TGTGCCAGCAGTGAAGCGGGGTCAGAGCAGGGGAGGAGAGCTTTCTTT. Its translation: CASSEAGSEQGRRAFF.

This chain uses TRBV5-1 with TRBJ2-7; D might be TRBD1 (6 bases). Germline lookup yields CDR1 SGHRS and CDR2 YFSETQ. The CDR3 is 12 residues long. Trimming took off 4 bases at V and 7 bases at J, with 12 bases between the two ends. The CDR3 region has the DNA TGCGCCAGCAGCCGGATAGGACAGGAGCAGTACTTC. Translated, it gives CASSRIGQEQYF.

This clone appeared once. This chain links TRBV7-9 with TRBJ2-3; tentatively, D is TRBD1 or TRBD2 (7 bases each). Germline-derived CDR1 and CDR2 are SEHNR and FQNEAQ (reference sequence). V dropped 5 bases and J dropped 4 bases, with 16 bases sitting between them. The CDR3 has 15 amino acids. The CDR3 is CASSLGGGGSDTQYF. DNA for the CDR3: TGTGCCAGCAGCCTTGGGGGAGGGGGCTCAGATACGCAGTATTTT.